Shown below are 28 T cell receptor beta chains from a single sample sequenced in a study of CD8 T cells in ankylosing spondylitis. Study findings and constraints: There was a TCR beta motif, made of 7 or 8 highly homologous variants, that appeared characteristic of ankylosing spondylitis blood.

Their recognized antigens are unknown. Via MiXCR, TCRdb re-called the 5' RACE reads, giving one row per CDR3 protein. The sample comprises 750,000 to 850,000 distinct CDR3 sequences, roughly 12% of which are singletons, and around 0.51% rests with the top ten. Sequencing was carried out using blood, either unsorted or a sorted T cell fraction (not recorded which). Receptor source: a male donor with ankylosing spondylitis.

The chain carries TRBV5-1 and TRBJ2-7; D not certain. The V end lost 3 bases, the J end lost 2 bases, and 9 bases lay between the germline ends. This CDR3 is 13 amino acids long. The germline CDR1 and CDR2 sequences are SGHRS and YFSETQ. The CDR3 sequence: CASSSTRTYEQYF. CDR3 nucleotides: TGCGCCAGCAGCTCTACTCGAACCTACGAGCAGTACTTC.

This clonotype occurred a few times. The rearrangement joins TRBV7-9 to TRBJ2-5; 8 bases are a match to TRBD1. The CDR3 has 15 residues. V gave up 5 bases and J gave up 4 bases; unmatched junction bases: 9. Germline V gene sequence: CDR1 SEHNR, CDR2 FQNEAQ (reference sequence). The CDR3 sequence is CASSAQTGDGETQYF. The CDR3, as DNA: TGTGCCAGCAGCGCCCAGACAGGGGACGGAGAGACCCAGTACTTC.

This clonotype occurred a few times. The chain links TRBV5-1 to TRBJ2-7; no clear D. The CDR3 is 14 residues long. V was shortened by 5 bases and J by 3 bases, with 15 bases between the two germline ends. Per the germline V gene, CDR1 is SGHRS and CDR2 is YFSETQ. The CDR3: CASRWGIQSYEQYF. The CDR3 bases are TGCGCCAGCAGGTGGGGTATACAGAGCTACGAGCAGTACTTC. The complete variable domain, with remaining parts taken from reference TRBV5-1 and TRBJ2-7, reads KAGVTQTPRYLIKTRGQQVTLSCSPISGHRSVSWYQQTPGQGLQFLFEYFSETQRNKGNFPGRFSGRQFSNSRSEMNVSTLELGDSALYLCASRWGIQSYEQYFGPGTRLTVT.

This clonotype occurred a few times. This chain links TRBV28 with TRBJ1-3; D gene uncertain. The length of the CDR3 is 13 residues. The V gene lost 6 bases and the J gene lost 4 bases, with 10 bases spanning the gap. Germline V gives CDR1 MDHEN, CDR2 SYDVKM. The CDR3 loop is CASRRHGGNTIYF. In DNA form, the CDR3 reads TGTGCCAGCAGACGCCACGGGGGAAACACCATATATTTT.

The chain has TRBV5-1 and TRBJ2-1, with D perhaps given as TRBD1 or TRBD2 (6 bases each). There are 16 residues in the CDR3. Germline CDR1 reads SGHRS; CDR2 reads YFSETQ. Trimming took off 2 bases at V and 1 base at J, with 13 bases between the two ends. The CDR3 sequence is CASSFNGGPSYNEQFF. The DNA for the CDR3 is TGCGCCAGCAGCTTTAACGGGGGCCCTTCCTACAATGAGCAGTTCTTC.

The chain joins TRBV6-6 to TRBJ1-2; D remains ambiguous. This CDR3 contains 13 residues. Between the trimmed V and J ends, which lost 8 bases and 3 bases, there was a span of 13 bases. In germline, CDR1 is MNHNY, CDR2 SVGAGI (reference sequence). CDR3 loop: CASGRGYDYGYTF. In DNA, the CDR3 is TGTGCCAGCGGGCGAGGGTATGACTATGGCTACACCTTC.

The chain links TRBV10-3 to TRBJ2-7, with no clear D. Trimming took off 8 bases at V and 1 base at J, with 6 bases between the two ends. CDR1 is ENHRY, CDR2 SYGVKD, per germline. This CDR3 has 11 amino acids. The DNA of the CDR3 is TGTGCCATCTCGCAGTCCTACGAGCAGTACTTC. Protein product: CAISQSYEQYF.

In its sample, this clonotype was seen a few times. The chain recombines TRBV5-1 with TRBJ2-2, with TRBD2 matching over 9 bases. Germline CDR1 and CDR2: SGHRS and YFSETQ. With V trimmed by 4 bases and J by 3 bases, 4 bases remained unmatched. The CDR3 length is 15 residues. CDR3 nucleotide sequence: TGCGCCAGCAGCCTGGGACTAGCATACACCGGGGAGCTGTTTTTT. Translation gives CASSLGLAYTGELFF.

In its sample, this clonotype was seen many times. V usage is TRBV18 and J usage is TRBJ2-7; D remains ambiguous. Germline CDR1 KGHSH, CDR2 LQKENI. V lost 8 bases and J lost 0, with 11 bases in between. This CDR3 comprises 13 residues. CDR3 residues: CASSPRSSYEQYF. The CDR3 coding sequence is TGTGCCAGCAGCCCTAGGAGCTCCTACGAGCAGTACTTC. Using reference TRBV18 and TRBJ2-7 for the parts outside the CDR3, the full variable domain is NAGVMQNPRHLVRRRGQEARLRCSPMKGHSHVYWYRQLPEEGLKFMVYLQKENIIDESGMPKERFSAEFPKEGPSILRIQQVVRGDSAAYFCASSPRSSYEQYFGPGTRLTVT.

This chain connects TRBV18 to TRBJ2-6; D gene unclear. The V end lost 3 bases, the J end lost 2 bases, and 11 bases lay between the germline ends. CDR1 is KGHSH and CDR2 is LQKENI in the germline V gene. CDR3 length: 16 amino acids. The CDR3, as DNA: TGTGCCAGCTCACCTCGGGCGTTTCCTGGGGCCAACGTCCTGACTTTC. Residues: CASSPRAFPGANVLTF.

The V gene is TRBV20-1, the J gene TRBJ1-6, with TRBD1 matching 7 bases. V was pared by 4 bases and J by 7 bases, with 7 bases of the junction left unmatched. Germline CDR1 and CDR2: DFQATT and SNEGSKA (reference sequence). The CDR3 has 14 residues. CDR3 loop: CSAKYRDSNSPLHF. The CDR3 coding sequence is TGCAGTGCTAAATACCGGGACAGCAATTCACCCCTCCACTTT.

CDR3 in DNA: TGCGCCAGCAGCTACGGACTAGCGGGGGTTGGAGAGACCCAGTACTTC. Residues: CASSYGLAGVGETQYF. This chain uses TRBV5-1 with TRBJ2-5; 13 bases agree with TRBD2. Germline V CDR1 and CDR2: SGHRS, YFSETQ. With 3 bases clipped from V and 4 bases from J, the junction kept 6 bases outside the gene matches. The CDR3 runs 16 residues.

This clonotype was detected only a few times. CDR3 region: CATSDPGQSYEQYF. The CDR3, as DNA: TGTGCCACCAGTGACCCAGGACAGAGCTACGAGCAGTACTTC. The V and J genes are TRBV24-1 and TRBJ2-7, with TRBD1 as a possible D gene (6 bases). V lost 4 bases, J lost 3 bases, and 12 bases lay in between. Per germline, CDR1 KGHDR and CDR2 SFDVKD. The CDR3 runs to 14 residues.

This clonotype has just a few counts. V and J are TRBV11-2 and TRBJ2-5; TRBD1 aligns across 8 bases. There are 17 residues in the CDR3. Trimming at V came to 5 bases and at J to 5 bases, leaving 16 bases not matched to a gene. Per the germline V gene, CDR1 is SGHAT and CDR2 is FQNNGV. The CDR3 coding sequence is TGTGCCAGCAGCGTCACATTCGGTCAGGGGGCTCGGGAGACCCAGTACTTC. Amino acid sequence: CASSVTFGQGARETQYF.

This clonotype came up many times. At one boundary the junction diverges from the germline segment, which might be a read error. V usage is TRBV5-1 and J usage is TRBJ2-5; a weak D match, TRBD1 (6 bases). The CDR3 is 13 residues long. Germline CDR1 SGHRS, CDR2 YFSETQ. In DNA, the CDR3 is TGTGCCAGCAGTTTAAGGGGGCAAGAGACCCAGTACTTC. It yields the protein CASSLRGQETQYF.

In this sample, this clonotype turned up a few times. The chain combines TRBV10-2 with TRBJ1-5; tentatively, D is TRBD1 (5 bases). The V gene lost 4 bases and the J gene lost 4 bases, with 14 bases spanning the gap. This CDR3 region has 15 residues. Germline CDR1 is WSHSY and CDR2 is SAAADI. CDR3 DNA sequence: TGCGCCAGCAGTGGTCCATTCGGGGGGAATCAGCCCCAGCATTTT. It specifies CASSGPFGGNQPQHF.

Only a few counts were recorded for this clonotype. This chain links TRBV5-1 with TRBJ2-3; no reliable D call. The CDR3 covers 16 residues. V was cut by 1 base and J by 0 bases, with 12 bases left in between. Germline V gives CDR1 SGHRS, CDR2 YFSETQ. CDR3 DNA sequence: TGCGCCAGCAGCTTGCGGGCGATCGACAGCACAGATACGCAGTATTTT. It yields the protein CASSLRAIDSTDTQYF.

This clonotype has ten or more counts. CDR3 in DNA: TGTGCCAGCAGTTTAGTGGGAAGGGCCTACGAGCAGTACTTC. Translating gives CASSLVGRAYEQYF. The chain is built from TRBV28 and TRBJ2-7; D is uncertain. CDR3 size: 14 residues. With 2 bases removed from V and 2 bases from J, the gap between germline ends came to 10 bases. Per the germline V gene, CDR1 is MDHEN and CDR2 is SYDVKM.

The chain joins TRBV4-2 to TRBJ2-1; possibly TRBD1 for D (5 bases). There are 16 residues in the CDR3. The V gene's germline CDR1 is LGHNA and CDR2 YNFKEQ. Trimming cost V 1 base and J 14 bases, with 24 bases left between them. The CDR3 sequence: CASSQGSLQGRERKFF. The CDR3 bases are TGTGCCAGCAGCCAAGGTTCCTTGCAGGGAAGGGAACGGAAGTTCTTC.

This clonotype was counted at least ten times. The rearrangement uses TRBV20-1 and TRBJ2-5; 8 positions agree with TRBD2. This CDR3 spans 13 amino acids. V shed 4 bases and J 2 bases; nucleotides not matched to a gene: 3. From germline, CDR1 is DFQATT and CDR2 SNEGSKA (reference sequence). The CDR3 DNA follows: TGCAGTGCTATCATAGCGGGACAAGAGACCCAGTACTTC. Amino acids: CSAIIAGQETQYF.

This clonotype appeared many times. This sequence joins TRBV10-3 and TRBJ2-1; D gene uncertain. Trimming removed 10 bases from V and 0 bases from J, with 13 bases in between. Germline V gene data show CDR1 as ENHRY and CDR2 as SYGVKD. There are 14 residues in the CDR3. The CDR3 sequence: CATGDGFSYNEQFF. CDR3 in DNA: TGTGCCACAGGAGACGGATTCTCCTACAATGAGCAGTTCTTC.

This clonotype has only a few counts. V gene TRBV18 combines with J gene TRBJ2-6; D is unclear. Trimming shortened V by 5 bases and J by 3 bases, and 8 bases separated the two germline ends. CDR1 and CDR2 (germline): KGHSH, LQKENI. The CDR3 is 14 amino acids. This CDR3 is CASSRNVGANVLTF. CDR3 nucleotide sequence: TGTGCCAGCTCAAGGAATGTTGGGGCCAACGTCCTGACTTTC.

This clonotype was found a few times. The chain employs TRBV12-3 or TRBV12-4 and TRBJ1-1, with D unclear. The V and J ends lost 7 bases and 7 bases respectively, with 10 bases between them. The CDR3 sequence is 11 residues long. The CDR3 region has the DNA TGTGCCAGCACCCCGTGGGGTGAAGCTTTCTTT. This encodes CASTPWGEAFF.

This clonotype was recorded at least ten times. The CDR3 is CSGGQEPYEQYF. The CDR3 DNA is TGCAGCGGGGGACAGGAGCCCTACGAGCAGTACTTC. The V call is TRBV29-1, the J call TRBJ2-7, with TRBD1 identical over 8 bases. This CDR3 contains 12 residues. Germline-derived CDR1 and CDR2 are SQVTM and ANQGSEA. The junction had 4 bases not matched to a gene; V was cut back by 7 bases and J by 2 bases.

This clonotype was found many times. This chain links TRBV6-2 or TRBV6-3 with TRBJ2-5; 8 bases line up with TRBD2. The CDR3 totals 13 residues. The trim removed 6 bases at V and 5 bases at J, leaving 5 bases unmatched. Germline CDR1 is MNHEY and CDR2 is SVGEGT. The CDR3 coding sequence is TGTGCCAGCAGCTCACTAGCGGCGGAGACCCAGTACTTC. Its translation is CASSSLAAETQYF.

This clonotype was found many times. The chain uses TRBV20-1 and TRBJ1-6; D gene unclear. The CDR3 spans 15 residues. Germline assignment: CDR1 DFQATT and CDR2 SNEGSKA (reference sequence). The V end was cut by 3 bases, the J end by 0 bases, with 9 bases between. CDR3 DNA sequence: TGCAGTGCTAGCGACTCGGGCTCCTATAATTCACCCCTCCACTTT. Encoded protein: CSASDSGSYNSPLHF.

The rearrangement uses TRBV21-1 and TRBJ2-7; the table gives TRBD1 as D, unverified against the DNA. TRBV21-1 has pseudogene status. The CDR3 is 17 residues long. The CDR3 loop is CASSTRGGSKGSYEQYF. CDR3 DNA sequence: TGTGCCAGCAGCACCCGGGGGGGATCCAAGGGCTCCTACGAGCAGTACTTC.

This chain links TRBV10-3 with TRBJ2-7; no reliable D call. Looked up from germline, CDR1 is ENHRY and CDR2 is SYGVKD. The CDR3 runs to 16 residues. V dropped 9 bases and J dropped 3 bases, with 24 bases sitting between them. As DNA, the CDR3 is TGTGCCATTCGCCGAACCAGCAGGCTTGGTGGCTACGAGCAGTACTTC. It yields the protein CAIRRTSRLGGYEQYF.